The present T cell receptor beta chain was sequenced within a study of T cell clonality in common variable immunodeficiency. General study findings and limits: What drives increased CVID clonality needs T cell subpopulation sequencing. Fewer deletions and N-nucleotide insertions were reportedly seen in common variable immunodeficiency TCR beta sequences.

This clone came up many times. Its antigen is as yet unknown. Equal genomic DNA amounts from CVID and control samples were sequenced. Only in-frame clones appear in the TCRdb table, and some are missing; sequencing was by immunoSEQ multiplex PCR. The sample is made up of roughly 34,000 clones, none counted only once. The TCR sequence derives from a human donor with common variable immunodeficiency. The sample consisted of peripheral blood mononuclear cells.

CDR3 sequence reads: CASSGTSGRTDTQYF. The covered CDR3 bases are TGTGCCAGTAGCGGGACTAGCGGCCGCACAGATACG. The V call is TRBV19, the J call TRBJ2-3; 11 bases align to TRBD2. The read stops 3 residues short of the end of the CDR3; the missing end is completed from the germline J gene. CDR1 is LNHDA, CDR2 SQIVND, per germline (reference sequence). J gave up 1 base and V 6 bases, and 3 bases lay outside the gene matches. The CDR3 runs to 15 residues.